This TCR beta chain was recorded in a study of cytomegalovirus exposure and HLA in healthy donors. Study-wide results and caveats: According to the study, about 180 TCR beta chains were cytomegalovirus-associated.

Comment on this clone: The antigen remains unidentified.

The table came from immunoSEQ multiplex PCR; TCRdb's copy has only in-frame clones and leaves some out. This table has approximately 200,000 clones, roughly 84% appearing once. The CDR3 extends over 13 amino acids. CDR1 is MNHEY and CDR2 is SMNVEV in the germline V gene (reference sequence). With 2 bases clipped from V and 4 bases from J, the junction kept 2 bases outside the gene matches. Sequencing was carried out using PBMCs. The chain couples TRBV27 to TRBJ2-7; 7 bases are shared with TRBD2. The sequence derives from a woman aged 30 to 39 in good health and CMV-seropositive. The CDR3 nucleotides read TGTGCCAGCAGTTTAACGGGAGGTTACGAGCAGTACTTC. It translates to CASSLTGGYEQYF.